This T cell receptor (beta chain) was captured by sequencing in a study of CD8 T cells in ankylosing spondylitis (dated by TCRdb to about 2017). Regarding the study in general: To find TCR variants linked to disease, the study profiled T cell receptor beta repertoires in ankylosing spondylitis patients and healthy donors. In total, the full study cohort was made up of 85 to 140 healthy donors and approximately 24 ankylosing spondylitis patients. Samples of peripheral blood were taken, and for ankylosing spondylitis patients, synovial fluid was collected as well.

About this clonotype itself: This receptor's antigen is unknown. Base qualities were left out, and no much larger clone turns up one base away.

Overall study results and their limits: A CD8+ phenotype was shown by the disease-linked clones, which were found at relatively low frequencies in peripheral blood. Some motif variants had previously been reported in the synovial fluid and blood of reactive arthritis patients, which suggests shared mechanisms of disease initiation. According to the report, matched synovial fluid samples from ankylosing spondylitis patients were significantly enriched for the disease-linked clones. A TCR beta motif made up of fewer than 10 highly homologous amino acid variants appeared to be characteristic of blood from ankylosing spondylitis patients.

Sequenced on an Illumina HiSeq 2500. Quantitative 5'-RACE with molecular barcodes was used to prepare TCR beta libraries. Processing in the source paper ran as follows. Disease-linked TCR variants were identified with a new computational method built on a probabilistic model of VDJ rearrangement. Using fastp at Q25 and MiXCR, TCRdb reprocessed the public reads and kept productive beta chains. Duplicate CDR3 protein sequences are folded into a single record with the most common DNA and genes. It is TCRdb's table, rather than the study itself, that gives the V and J calls and clone size. Recorded for this sample are roughly 240,000 distinct CDR3 sequences; around 32% of them occurred a single time. The top ten clonotypes cover 4% to 5% of the sample. The CDR3 holds 16 amino acids from the cysteine to the phenylalanine. Just CDR3 DNA is preserved here, 48 bases in frame from base 1. The germline V gene encodes CDR1 DFQATT and CDR2 SNEGSKA (reference sequence). For this chain, trimming is 3 bases at the V end and 3 bases at the J end, and the number of junction bases without a gene match is 10.

The TCR originated in a male donor with ankylosing spondylitis or in good health (not recorded which). Sequenced input: blood, either unsorted or a sorted T cell fraction (not recorded which). Recombination connected TRBV20-1 to TRBJ2-3, with 9 central nucleotides matching TRBD2. The nucleotides are TGCAGTGCTAGTGTTTCAGCGGGGGGTTCGACAGATACGCAGTATTTT. Its amino acids are CSASVSAGGSTDTQYF.